These 14 T cell receptor beta chains were all obtained from the same sample, sequenced in a study of molecular identifiers for immune sequencing clone quantification (dated by TCRdb to 2016 to 2019). The library was built by means of PCR. Sequenced using a NextSeq 500. The raw public data were reprocessed by TCRdb itself: fastp quality trimming at Q25, MiXCR clonotype calling, in-frame beta chains only. Each CDR3 protein appears once, grouped with its most common genes and DNA. For this sample the table gives about 320,000 distinct CDR3 sequences, of which about 22% were detected only once. The ten biggest clones cover around 0.74% of the sample. The sequencing sample was made of naive CD8+ T cells from blood, with Jurkat cell RNA spiked in. The label giving this sample's cell subset or site can be read as: FACS-sorted CD8+CD4-CCR7+CD45RA+ naive T cells. The receptors derive from a human donor in good health. Some libraries in this study had Jurkat cell RNA spiked in.

The chain recombines TRBV20-1 with TRBJ1-5; TRBD1 is a possible D gene (5 bases). The germline V gene encodes CDR1 DFQATT and CDR2 SNEGSKA (reference sequence). This CDR3 spans 12 amino acids. The V end was cut by 1 base, the J end by 6 bases, with 7 bases between. CDR3 residues: CSARGRGQPQHF. The DNA of the CDR3 is TGCAGTGCTAGAGGTAGGGGTCAGCCCCAGCATTTT.

The chain employs TRBV4-3 and TRBJ1-5, with no clear D. This CDR3 spans 13 amino acids. Trimming took 3 bases from V and 9 from J, leaving 12 bases between them. Germline V lookup: CDR1 LGHNA, CDR2 YSLEER. The CDR3 here is CASSHTFEGPQHF. The CDR3 DNA is TGCGCCAGCAGCCACACATTCGAGGGGCCCCAGCATTTT.

With respect to this clonotype: A much bigger clone sits one base away, suggesting this may be a read error. This chain uses TRBV15 with TRBJ2-1; 8 bases map to TRBD1. CDR3 size: 16 residues. Germline V CDR1 and CDR2: LNHNV, YYDKDF (reference sequence). Here the CDR3 reads CATSQRRTGTYNEQLF. CDR3 DNA: TGTGCCACCAGCCAGAGAAGGACAGGGACCTACAATGAGCAGCTCTTC.

In this sample, this clonotype turned up a few times. The chain combines TRBV27 with TRBJ2-3; 13 bases fit TRBD2. The CDR3 covers 16 residues. CDR1 MNHEY and CDR2 SMNVEV come from the germline V gene (reference sequence). Trimming removed 5 bases from V and 5 bases from J; junction bases left unmatched: 7. The CDR3 DNA reads TGTGCCAGCAGTCCAACTAGCGGGGGGGCCATAGATACGCAGTATTTT. This codes for CASSPTSGGAIDTQYF.

On this clonotype itself: The CDR3 does not end in the conserved phenylalanine or tryptophan, so this is likely a read error. The genes are TRBV5-4 and TRBJ2-3, with 9 bases aligning to TRBD1. Germline V gene sequence: CDR1 SGHNT, CDR2 YYREEE (reference sequence). The V and J ends lost 3 bases and 4 bases, in that order; junction bases with no gene match: 6. The CDR3 contains 15 residues. In DNA form, the CDR3 reads TGTGCCAGCAGCTGGACCGACAGGGGGGCAGATACGCAGTATTCT. Encoded protein: CASSWTDRGADTQYS.

This clonotype was counted ten times or more. The chain is built from TRBV7-9 and TRBJ1-1; tentative D call: TRBD1 (5 bases). Between the trimmed V and J ends, which lost 7 bases and 7 bases, there was a span of 16 bases. The CDR3 covers 13 residues. Per the germline V gene, CDR1 is SEHNR and CDR2 is FQNEAQ (reference sequence). CDR3 sequence reads: CASNTEHQGEAFF. The DNA for the CDR3 is TGTGCCAGCAACACCGAACACCAGGGTGAAGCTTTCTTT.

This chain uses TRBV9 with TRBJ2-7; D gene ambiguous. Germline CDR1 is SGDLS and CDR2 is YYNGEE. The CDR3 spans 12 residues. V was pared by 4 bases and J by 6 bases, with 11 bases between. The CDR3 here is CASSSKDREQYF. CDR3 nucleotide sequence: TGTGCCAGCAGCTCTAAGGATCGCGAGCAGTACTTC.

With respect to this clonotype: A much larger clone differs from this one at a single base, so this may be a read error. This rearrangement joins TRBV12-3 or TRBV12-4 to TRBJ2-5; 8 nucleotides align to TRBD1. The V gene end was trimmed by 5 bases and the J gene end by 5 bases; junction bases not matched to a gene: 7. There are 14 residues in the CDR3. The CDR3 DNA reads TGTGCCAGCAGTCCAAGGACAGGGTGCGAGACCCAGTACTTC. Translated, it gives CASSPRTGCETQYF.

A note on this clonotype: A much larger clone differs from this one at a single base, so this may be a read error. The CDR3 carries no conserved terminal phenylalanine or tryptophan, so it likely arises from a read error. The chain couples TRBV18 to TRBJ1-1; 7 nucleotides match TRBD1. This CDR3 region has 15 residues. Germline trimming cut 5 bases from V and 0 bases from J; bases unmatched to any gene: 6. Germline CDR1 KGHSH, CDR2 LQKENI. The CDR3 nucleotides are TGTGCCAGCTCAGATCCGGGACAGCTGAACACTGAAGCTTTCCTT. Its protein is CASSDPGQLNTEAFL.

Concerning this clonotype itself: This clone may be a read error of a much larger clone one base away. In DNA, the CDR3 is TGCGCCAGCAGCCAGGAAGGGACAGGCGGCACTGAAGCTTTCTTT. This codes for CASSQEGTGGTEAFF. The rearrangement links TRBV4-1 to TRBJ1-1, with 8 positions matching TRBD1. The CDR3 loop spans 15 amino acids. The V gene end was trimmed by 3 bases and the J gene end by 4 bases; junction bases not matched to a gene: 7. The germline V gene has CDR1 MGHRA and CDR2 YSYEKL.

Concerning this clonotype: A clone one base away is much larger, so this may be a read error. V usage is TRBV20-1 and J usage is TRBJ2-2; D may be TRBD1 or TRBD2 (5 bases each). The CDR3 consists of 13 residues. Per the germline V gene, CDR1 is DFQATT and CDR2 is SNEGSKA (reference sequence). The CDR3: CSAPGLNTGALFF. In DNA form, the CDR3 reads TGCAGTGCCCCCGGACTCAACACCGGGGCGCTGTTTTTT.

The sample holds many counts of this clonotype. The rearrangement links TRBV2 to TRBJ1-2; 7 bases align to TRBD1. With V trimmed by 5 bases and J by 5 bases, 8 bases remained unmatched. Germline CDR1 SNHLY, CDR2 FYNNEI. This CDR3 is built from 14 residues. Written as DNA, the CDR3 is TGTGCCAGCAGTCCCCGGACAGGTTATTATGGCTACACCTTC. Its translation: CASSPRTGYYGYTF.

This clonotype was picked up many times. The chain combines TRBV7-9 with TRBJ1-4; D is possibly TRBD1 (6 bases). The CDR3 is 15 residues long. The V gene lost 6 bases and the J gene lost 0 bases, with 11 bases spanning the gap. CDR1 and CDR2 from the germline V gene are SEHNR and FQNEAQ (reference sequence). The CDR3 loop is CASRWGQATNEKLFF. The DNA of the CDR3 is TGTGCCAGCAGGTGGGGGCAGGCAACTAATGAAAAACTGTTTTTT.

This clonotype was seen at least ten times. The rearrangement uses TRBV5-1 and TRBJ2-3, with 7 bases that match TRBD1. V was pared by 1 base and J by 2 bases, with 4 bases of the junction left unmatched. CDR1 and CDR2 (germline): SGHRS, YFSETQ. The CDR3 contains 15 residues. The CDR3 nucleotides are TGCGCCAGCAGCTTGAGGGACAGATTCACAGATACGCAGTATTTT. It specifies CASSLRDRFTDTQYF.